This T cell receptor (beta chain) came from a study of shared clonotypes between healthy human individuals. Turning to the study itself: A couple of women and a few men aged 18 to 49 served as donors.

The CDR3 spans 17 residues. Trimming stripped 4 bases from V and 2 bases from J, with 18 bases between. Germline CDR1 reads SGHRS; CDR2 reads YFSETQ. General study results and limits: Naive CD4 clonotype sharing across a handful of donors was about 5%. Sharing of clonotypes among donors was expected to vary with sequencing depth. Generally, naive subsets came out with larger estimated richness than memory subsets.

Method: immunoSEQ multiplex PCR; TCRdb's copy keeps in-frame clones and lacks some. The repertoire holds approximately 1,500,000 clones, with roughly 97% as singletons. Comment on this clone: The target antigen is unknown.

This TCR was recovered from a young man in good health. Sequencing used naive CD4+ T cells sorted from blood. This sample's subset: CD45RA+ positively selected. The gene calls are TRBV5-1 and TRBJ1-4; a weak D match, TRBD1 (6 bases). Here the CDR3 DNA reads TGCGCCAGCAGCCGAAACAGGGCCCAAAGCACTAATGAAAAACTGTTTTTT. It yields the protein CASSRNRAQSTNEKLFF.